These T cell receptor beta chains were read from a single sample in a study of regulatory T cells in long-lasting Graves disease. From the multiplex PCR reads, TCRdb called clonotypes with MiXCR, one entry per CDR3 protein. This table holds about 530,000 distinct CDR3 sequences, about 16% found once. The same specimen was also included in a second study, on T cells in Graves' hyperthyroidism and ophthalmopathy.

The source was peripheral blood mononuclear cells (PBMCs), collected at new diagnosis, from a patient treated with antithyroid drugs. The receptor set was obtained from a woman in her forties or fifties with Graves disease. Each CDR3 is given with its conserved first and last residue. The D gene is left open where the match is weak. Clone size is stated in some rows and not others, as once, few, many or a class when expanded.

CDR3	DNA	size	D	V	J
CASSLVGGIYEQFF	TGTGCCAGCAGCTTAGTGGGGGGGATCTATGAGCAGTTCTTC	-	TRBD2	TRBV7-6	TRBJ2-1
CASSVSTGADGYTF	TGTGCCAGCAGCGTTTCGACAGGGGCGGATGGCTACACCTTC	few	TRBD1	TRBV9	TRBJ1-2
CASSSTGVAYNEQFF	TGTGCCAGTAGTTCGACAGGGGTTGCCTACAATGAGCAGTTCTTC	-	TRBD1	TRBV19	TRBJ2-1
CASSLGAAVLNTGELFF	TGTGCCAGCAGCTTGGGCGCAGCCGTTCTGAACACCGGGGAGCTGTTTTTT	-	-	TRBV5-5	TRBJ2-2
CASSSKSSGGSYEQYF	TGTGCCAGCAGCTCAAAGTCTAGCGGGGGGTCTTACGAGCAGTACTTC	many	TRBD2	TRBV7-2	TRBJ2-7
CASSLGLAAYNEQFF	TGTGCCAGCAGCTTGGGACTAGCGGCATACAATGAGCAGTTCTTC	many	TRBD2	TRBV5-1	TRBJ2-1
CASSLGRNYYNEQFF	TGTGCCAGCAGCTTGGGGCGGAACTACTACAATGAGCAGTTCTTC	many	-	TRBV5-5	TRBJ2-1
CAGSLGWGTSTDTQYF	TGTGCCGGCAGTTTAGGTTGGGGAACTAGCACAGATACGCAGTATTTT	-	-	TRBV12-3/TRBV12-4	TRBJ2-3
CASSPAGLDTQYF	TGTGCCAGCAGCCCCGCAGGGCTTGATACGCAGTATTTT	many	-	TRBV11-2	TRBJ2-3
CASSSSIDRYNQPQHF	TGTGCCAGCAGCTCTAGTATAGACCGATACAATCAGCCCCAGCATTTT	many	-	TRBV7-9	TRBJ1-5
CASSQDPSGGTDTQYF	TGCGCCAGCAGCCAAGATCCGAGCGGGGGGACAGATACGCAGTATTTT	few	TRBD2	TRBV4-1	TRBJ2-3
CASSPRTGGYNEQFF	TGTGCCAGCAGCCCCAGGACAGGGGGCTACAATGAGCAGTTCTTC	-	TRBD1	TRBV14	TRBJ2-1
CASTTAGTSETQYF	TGCGCCAGCACTACCGCCGGGACGAGCGAGACCCAGTACTTC	few	-	TRBV5-1	TRBJ2-5
CASGSIYPGQGLNTEAFF	TGTGCTAGTGGTTCTATCTATCCGGGACAGGGCCTGAACACTGAAGCTTTCTTT	many	TRBD1	TRBV12-5	TRBJ1-1
CATSALPGGGADTGELFF	TGTGCCACCAGTGCACTCCCGGGGGGGGGCGCGGACACCGGGGAGCTGTTTTTT	many	TRBD2	TRBV24-1	TRBJ2-2